These 21 T cell receptor beta chains were sequenced from one sample in a study of cytomegalovirus exposure and HLA in healthy donors. Vbeta (60) and Jbeta (13) primers were used in the PCR. Only in-frame clones appear in the TCRdb table, and some are missing; sequencing was by immunoSEQ multiplex PCR. The table lists around 130,000 clones, 74% of them singletons. Sequences were obtained from PBMCs. These receptors were obtained from a middle-aged man in good health and CMV-seropositive.

The CDR3 is CASSLADTGWASYEQYF. DNA for the CDR3: TGTGCCAGCAGTTTAGCCGACACTGGGTGGGCCTCCTACGAGCAGTACTTC. This chain uses TRBV28 with TRBJ2-7; unclear D gene. V was trimmed by 2 bases and J by 0 bases, leaving 17 bases between them. The germline CDR1 and CDR2 sequences are MDHEN and SYDVKM. The CDR3 has 17 amino acids.

This clone was found a few times. This sequence joins TRBV29-1 and TRBJ2-5; D call uncertain. The V end was cut by 6 bases, the J end by 1 base, with 12 bases between. CDR1 and CDR2 from the germline V gene are SQVTM and ANQGSEA. This CDR3 spans 13 amino acids. The CDR3 here is CSVRTNTQETQYF. In DNA, the CDR3 is TGCAGCGTCCGCACGAACACCCAAGAGACCCAGTACTTC.

This clone occurred once. The rearrangement joins TRBV6-6 to TRBJ1-2; TRBD1 matches 7 bases. Germline V CDR1 and CDR2: MNHNY, SVGAGI (reference sequence). The CDR3 covers 13 residues. With 5 bases clipped from V and 4 bases from J, the junction kept 4 bases outside the gene matches. Here the CDR3 DNA reads TGTGCCAGCAGTCTACAGGGGTCCTATGGCTACACCTTC. Its translation is CASSLQGSYGYTF.

CDR3 sequence (DNA): TGTGCCAGCAGCTATAGCGGGAGGGCGTCCTACGAGCAGTACTTC. It encodes CASSYSGRASYEQYF. The rearrangement links TRBV7-8 to TRBJ2-7, with 11 bases aligning to TRBD2. The CDR3 extends over 15 amino acids. Germline CDR1 is SGHVS and CDR2 is FQNEAQ. V was clipped by 4 bases and J by 1 base; unmatched bases: 3.

The J gene is TRBJ2-3, the V gene TRBV19; 8 bases fit TRBD1. J was trimmed by 5 bases and V by 1 base; bases with no gene match: 5. CDR1 LNHDA and CDR2 SQIVND come from the germline V gene (reference sequence). There are 15 residues in the CDR3. In DNA, the CDR3 is TGTGCCAGTAGTATAGGGACAGGGATTGGAGATACGCAGTATTTT. Its translation is CASSIGTGIGDTQYF.

The chain carries TRBV28 and TRBJ2-7; D is possibly TRBD1 (6 bases). The CDR3 has 16 amino acids. Trimming took off 4 bases at V and 1 base at J, with 17 bases between the two ends. Germline V gives CDR1 MDHEN, CDR2 SYDVKM. CDR3 nucleotide sequence: TGTGCCAGCAGTTCGACAGGTTCTCCTCAATCCTACGAGCAGTACTTC. Translating gives CASSSTGSPQSYEQYF. Based on the CDR3 plus reference TRBV28 and TRBJ2-7, the full variable domain is DVKVTQSSRYLVKRTGEKVFLECVQDMDHENMFWYRQDPGLGLRLIYFSYDVKMKEKGDIPEGYSVSREKKERFSLILESASTNQTSMYLCASSSTGSPQSYEQYFGPGTRLTVT.

The V call is TRBV7-8, the J call TRBJ2-7; TRBD1 might be the D (6 bases). CDR1 and CDR2 from the germline V gene are SGHVS and FQNEAQ. The CDR3 extends over 14 amino acids. V lost 4 bases and J lost 3, with 13 bases in between. The CDR3 sequence is CASSSRGPNYEQYF. The CDR3 DNA sequence: TGTGCCAGCAGCTCCAGGGGTCCGAACTACGAGCAGTACTTC.

The chain links TRBV9 to TRBJ2-2; 11 bases match TRBD2. This CDR3 spans 15 amino acids. Germline V gives CDR1 SGDLS, CDR2 YYNGEE. V trimming: 1 base; J trimming: 6 bases; junction bases outside the gene matches: 2. The CDR3 DNA follows: TGTGCCAGCAGCGTAATTAGCGGGGGGGCCGGGGAGCTGTTTTTT. It codes for CASSVISGGAGELFF.

This clone was found a few times. This rearrangement joins TRBV9 to TRBJ2-3; D gene unclear. V was clipped by 4 bases and J by 1 base, with 16 bases between them. CDR1 SGDLS and CDR2 YYNGEE come from the germline V gene. The CDR3 is 16 residues long. The CDR3, as DNA: TGTGCCAGCAGCCCCCATACCCCGTCGGGCACAGATACGCAGTATTTT. This encodes CASSPHTPSGTDTQYF.

For this clone: Other DNA sequences within the sample encode an identical CDR3. The CDR3: CASSLVLAGGTYNEQFF. Here the CDR3 DNA reads TGCGCCAGCAGCTTGGTCTTAGCGGGGGGTACCTACAATGAGCAGTTCTTC. This rearrangement joins TRBV5-1 to TRBJ2-1; 10 bases fit TRBD2. From germline, CDR1 is SGHRS and CDR2 YFSETQ. The CDR3 runs to 17 residues. V trimming: 0 bases; J trimming: 2 bases; junction bases outside the gene matches: 5. Supplemented by reference TRBV5-1 and TRBJ2-1, the full variable domain reads KAGVTQTPRYLIKTRGQQVTLSCSPISGHRSVSWYQQTPGQGLQFLFEYFSETQRNKGNFPGRFSGRQFSNSRSEMNVSTLELGDSALYLCASSLVLAGGTYNEQFFGPGTRLTVL.

The gene calls are TRBV6-6 and TRBJ1-2, with a tentative D call TRBD1 (5 bases). V lost 0 bases, J lost 3 bases, and 11 bases lay in between. This CDR3 has 15 residues. Germline CDR1 reads MNHNY; CDR2 reads SVGAGI (reference sequence). CDR3 residues: CASSYSTGGDYGYTF. In DNA form, the CDR3 reads TGTGCCAGCAGTTACTCGACGGGGGGGGACTATGGCTACACCTTC.

The J gene is TRBJ2-2, the V gene TRBV5-1, with 13 bases matching TRBD2. The germline CDR1 and CDR2 sequences are SGHRS and YFSETQ. The CDR3 runs 15 residues. Trimming cost V 1 base and J 6 bases; bases outside gene matches: 0. The CDR3 sequence is CASSLTSGRAGELFF. The CDR3 DNA follows: TGCGCCAGCAGCTTGACTAGCGGGAGGGCCGGGGAGCTGTTTTTT.

This clone occurred a few times. J is TRBJ2-7 and V is TRBV9; 9 nucleotides agree with TRBD2. CDR3 length: 14 amino acids. V shed 0 bases and J 6 bases; nucleotides not matched to a gene: 4. CDR1 is SGDLS and CDR2 is YYNGEE in the germline V gene. The CDR3: CASSVEGTSCEQYF. The CDR3, as DNA: TGTGCCAGCAGCGTAGAGGGGACTAGCTGCGAGCAGTACTTC. The variable domain in full, completed from reference TRBV9 and TRBJ2-7, reads DSGVTQTPKHLITATGQRVTLRCSPRSGDLSVYWYQQSLDQGLQFLIQYYNGEERAKGNILERFSAQQFPDLHSELNLSSLELGDSALYFCASSVEGTSCEQYFGPGTRLTVT.

The chain employs TRBV5-1 and TRBJ1-6; 7 bases fit TRBD1. The germline V gene encodes CDR1 SGHRS and CDR2 YFSETQ. V dropped 0 bases and J dropped 6; count of bases not matched to a gene: 3. There are 15 residues in the CDR3. CDR3 sequence: CASSLVAGGNSPLHF. In DNA, the CDR3 is TGCGCCAGCAGCTTGGTTGCAGGGGGTAATTCACCCCTCCACTTT.

The chain recombines TRBV5-4 with TRBJ1-2; tentatively, D is TRBD1 (6 bases). Germline CDR1 SGHNT, CDR2 YYREEE (reference sequence). CDR3 length: 14 residues. V dropped 0 bases and J dropped 3 bases, with 9 bases sitting between them. The CDR3 DNA follows: TGTGCCAGCAGCTTGGACAGGGCTTACTATGGCTACACCTTC. Encoded protein: CASSLDRAYYGYTF.

This clone appeared a few times. The rearrangement links TRBV10-2 to TRBJ2-5, with 7 positions matching TRBD2. Germline V gene sequence: CDR1 WSHSY, CDR2 SAAADI. V lost 6 bases to trimming and J lost 5 bases; unmatched junction nucleotides: 9. The CDR3 contains 14 residues. The CDR3, as DNA: TGCGCCAGCAGGGGGTCGGGGGGAACCGAGACCCAGTACTTC. As protein: CASRGSGGTETQYF.

The rearrangement links TRBV7-9 to TRBJ1-1; possibly TRBD1 for D (5 bases). The CDR3 is 16 residues long. Trimming removed 4 bases at V and 6 bases at J, with 21 bases between. CDR1 and CDR2 (germline): SEHNR, FQNEAQ (reference sequence). The CDR3 is CASSYFASGGPSEAFF. The CDR3 region has the DNA TGTGCCAGCAGCTATTTTGCGAGCGGGGGACCCTCTGAAGCTTTCTTT.

DNA of the CDR3: TGCGCCAGCAGCCTTGGGGAGGGGGGCTATGGCTACACCTTC. Residues: CASSLGEGGYGYTF. The J gene is TRBJ1-2, the V gene TRBV5-1; TRBD1 is a possible D gene (6 bases). CDR1 and CDR2 (germline): SGHRS, YFSETQ. This CDR3 has 14 residues. V was cut by 4 bases and J by 4 bases, with 14 bases left in between.

This clone was detected a few times. The V and J genes are TRBV27 and TRBJ2-7; D is possibly TRBD1 (6 bases). The CDR3 runs 15 residues. Germline V gene lookup returns CDR1 MNHEY and CDR2 SMNVEV (reference sequence). Trimming took off 4 bases at V and 1 base at J, with 14 bases between the two ends. Here the CDR3 reads CASSSSHRVSYEQYF. For the CDR3, the DNA is TGTGCCAGCAGTTCGTCACACAGGGTTTCCTACGAGCAGTACTTC.

The V call is TRBV27, the J call TRBJ2-7; tentative D call: TRBD2 (7 bases). The CDR3 sequence is 16 residues long. Germline loops: CDR1 MNHEY, CDR2 SMNVEV (reference sequence). Trimming took off 7 bases at V and 3 bases at J, with 22 bases between the two ends. Here the CDR3 DNA reads TGTGCCAGCACCTGGGGGGGGCGGTCATTCGGCTACGAGCAGTACTTC. Its translation is CASTWGGRSFGYEQYF.

The genes are TRBV18 and TRBJ2-7; a possible D gene is TRBD2 (6 bases). Germline V gives CDR1 KGHSH, CDR2 LQKENI. V dropped 4 bases and J dropped 5 bases, with 21 bases sitting between them. The CDR3 spans 16 residues. Written as DNA, the CDR3 is TGTGCCAGCTCACTCGTTCAGGCTTTTCAGCGGGACGAGCAGTACTTC. As protein: CASSLVQAFQRDEQYF.